This T cell receptor (beta chain) was sequenced for a study of blood T cell repertoires in COVID-19. The wider study: Samples came from the United States, Italy and Spain, spanning acute and convalescent COVID-19. Nucleic acid was either cDNA or gDNA, and it came from T cells, B-cell-depleted T cells, or PBMCs.

Between the trimmed V and J ends, which lost 6 bases and 1 base, there was a span of 10 bases. The CDR3 has 14 residues. The V gene's germline CDR1 is LNHDA and CDR2 SQIVND (reference sequence). Methods used by the authors: The assay estimated nucleated cells by amplifying reference gene primers. Sequencing used immunoSEQ multiplex PCR; TCRdb keeps in-frame clones, though not all of them. That table is the source of V, J and clone size, and D and trimming were worked out from the DNA. There are over 100,000 clones in the sample; about 79% occur only once, and 7.9% lies in the top ten. What was sequenced was peripheral blood. V usage is TRBV19 and J usage is TRBJ2-1; no definite D call. This receptor was obtained from a woman of 80 years or more with active or convalescent COVID-19. CDR3 sequence reads: CASSVEYSYNEQFF. CDR3 coding DNA: TGTGCCAGTAGCGTTGAGTATTCCTACAATGAGCAGTTCTTC.